A selection of T cell receptor beta chains follows, all from one sample in a study of blood T cell repertoires in COVID-19. TCRdb's table, derived via immunoSEQ multiplex PCR, lists solely in-frame clones and lacks some. The data contain 110,000 to 150,000 clones, around 84% of them seen just once; the ten biggest clones take up approximately 5%. The specimen was peripheral blood. The receptor set was obtained from a woman between 50 and 59 years old with acute or convalescent COVID-19. Each CDR3 is given with its conserved first and last residue. The D gene is left open where the match is weak. Only some rows state a clone size, as once, few, many or a class for expanded clones.

V gene	D gene	clone size	J gene	CDR3 protein	CDR3 DNA
TRBV6-6	TRBD2	-	TRBJ2-7	CASSTTSLAGGYEQYF	TGTGCCAGCAGTACGACATCACTAGCGGGGGGTTACGAGCAGTACTTC
TRBV6-1	-	-	TRBJ1-5	CASSETAHQPQHF	TGTGCCAGCAGTGAGACAGCGCATCAGCCCCAGCATTTT
TRBV2	TRBD1	-	TRBJ1-5	CASGGQANQPQHF	TGTGCCAGCGGGGGACAGGCCAATCAGCCCCAGCATTTT
TRBV5-6	-	-	TRBJ1-5	CASSFTGSSNQPQHF	TGTGCCAGCAGCTTCACAGGTTCGAGCAATCAGCCCCAGCATTTT
TRBV7-9	-	few	TRBJ2-5	CASSLGTVHDETQYF	TGTGCCAGCAGCTTAGGGACAGTGCACGATGAGACCCAGTACTTC
TRBV5-1	TRBD1	-	TRBJ2-7	CASSLLGQGPYEQYF	TGCGCCAGCAGCTTGTTAGGACAGGGGCCCTACGAGCAGTACTTC
TRBV28	-	-	TRBJ2-7	CASSWLGSLYEQYF	TGTGCCAGCAGTTGGCTAGGGAGCCTCTACGAGCAGTACTTC
TRBV6-1	-	-	TRBJ1-3	CASSDLGVSGNTIYF	TGTGCCAGCAGTGATTTAGGGGTCTCTGGAAACACCATATATTTT
TRBV18	TRBD1	once	TRBJ1-6	CASSPGTALNSPLHF	TGTGCCAGCTCACCCGGGACAGCGCTTAATTCACCCCTCCACTTT
TRBV7-3	-	few	TRBJ1-6	CASSTRQDSPLHF	TGTGCCAGCAGCACCAGACAGGATTCACCCCTCCACTTT
TRBV7-7	TRBD2	once	TRBJ2-3	CASSRGLAGGTDTQYF	TGTGCCAGCAGCCGCGGACTAGCGGGGGGCACAGATACGCAGTATTTT
TRBV7-2	-	-	TRBJ2-3	CASSPNGGSTDTQYF	TGTGCCAGCAGCCCAAACGGGGGTAGCACAGATACGCAGTATTTT
TRBV9	TRBD2	-	TRBJ2-3	CASSVSGGGITDTQYF	TGTGCCAGCAGCGTAAGCGGGGGGGGTATCACAGATACGCAGTATTTT
TRBV27	-	-	TRBJ2-7	CASRGHGSDEQYF	TGTGCCAGCAGAGGACATGGTTCCGACGAGCAGTACTTC
TRBV10-3	-	-	TRBJ2-5	CAISRDMQETQYF	TGTGCCATCAGCCGGGACATGCAAGAGACCCAGTACTTC
TRBV7-2	-	-	TRBJ1-2	CASSLTAGAGYTF	TGTGCCAGCAGCTTAACGGCAGGGGCTGGCTACACCTTC
TRBV7-2	TRBD1	-	TRBJ2-3	CASSRPGTGSTDTQYF	TGTGCCAGCAGTCGTCCCGGGACAGGGAGCACAGATACGCAGTATTTT
TRBV30	TRBD1	few	TRBJ1-2	CAWSRDRGNYGYTF	TGTGCCTGGAGCCGGGACAGGGGTAACTATGGCTACACCTTC
TRBV19	-	-	TRBJ1-1	CASSLRTDREAFF	TGTGCCAGTAGTTTAAGAACCGACAGGGAAGCTTTCTTT
TRBV3-1/TRBV3-2	TRBD1	-	TRBJ1-4	CASSQTGGAEEKLFF	TGTGCCAGCAGCCAAACAGGGGGCGCTGAGGAAAAACTGTTTTTT
TRBV11-3	-	-	TRBJ2-1	CASSSWGNSGDNEQFF	TGTGCCAGCAGCTCTTGGGGTAATTCAGGGGACAATGAGCAGTTCTTC
TRBV5-1	-	-	TRBJ1-1	CASSLEGRGSEAFF	TGCGCCAGCAGCTTGGAGGGCAGGGGCTCTGAAGCTTTCTTT
TRBV5-8	TRBD1	-	TRBJ2-7	CASSPEGQGSAARHEQYF	TGTGCCAGCAGCCCCGAGGGACAGGGATCAGCGGCGCGACACGAGCAGTACTTC
TRBV7-3	-	-	TRBJ2-3	CASSTQGGTDTQYF	TGTGCCAGCAGCACGCAGGGTGGGACAGATACGCAGTATTTT
TRBV27	TRBD1	-	TRBJ2-7	CASSSDRATQYF	TGTGCCAGCAGTTCGGACAGGGCTACGCAGTACTTC
TRBV6-8	-	-	TRBJ2-5	CAGRGGRKKKRTQYF	TGTGCCGGGAGAGGTGGGAGAAAGAAAAAGAGAACCCAGTACTTC
TRBV5-4	TRBD2	once	TRBJ2-3	CASSLYVGGAGADTQYF	TGTGCCAGCAGCTTATACGTCGGGGGGGCCGGCGCAGATACGCAGTATTTT